This TCR beta chain was documented in a study of blood T cell repertoires in COVID-19. Study summary: From the United States, Italy and Spain came samples of acute and convalescent COVID-19.

Profiling relied on immunoSEQ multiplex PCR, and the TCRdb table lists in-frame clones only, not all of them. The repertoire holds around 320,000 clones, with about nine tenths as singletons. The V end was cut by 4 bases, the J end by 7 bases, with 13 bases between. The CDR3 runs to 14 residues. Germline V CDR1 and CDR2: KGHDR, SFDVKD. Recruits, aged roughly 18 to 95 years, lived in 24 US areas. During the 2 weeks before they entered the study, exposed participants had met someone with a PCR-confirmed or clinician-diagnosed COVID-19 case. This rearrangement joins TRBV24-1 to TRBJ1-5, with D tentatively TRBD1 (5 bases). The sequenced material came from PBMCs or T cells enriched from blood (not recorded which). The clonotype originates from a woman in her fifties or sixties who had been exposed to COVID-19. In DNA, the CDR3 is TGTGCCACCAGTGACTCAGGGATGAGACAGCCCCAGCATTTT. Its protein product is CATSDSGMRQPQHF.